The source of this TCR beta chain is a study of CD8 T cells in Susac syndrome. Germline loops: CDR1 PRHDT, CDR2 FYEKMQ (reference sequence). This CDR3 spans 17 amino acids. V gave up 0 bases and J gave up 1 base; unmatched junction bases: 4. It was with random hexamers that roughly 0.45 to 1 ug RNA was reverse transcribed. immunoSEQ multiplex PCR amplified TCR beta CDR3 across 54 Vbeta, 13 Jbeta. TCRdb redid the calling of the immunoSEQ multiplex PCR reads with MiXCR, one entry per CDR3 protein. The sample has 250,000 to 300,000 distinct CDR3 sequences, approximately 85% seen once. The multiple sclerosis control group consisted of treatment-naive patients whose relapsing-remitting disease, which was either stable or active, fulfilled revised McDonald criteria. Bulk CD8+ and CD4+ cells came from magnetic negative isolation; CD8+ TEMRA by FACS.

The chain recombines TRBV13 with TRBJ1-5, with TRBD1 matching 9 bases. The sample comprised CD8+ T cells from PBMCs. The TCR originated in a human donor with multiple sclerosis. As DNA, the CDR3 is TGTGCCAGCAGCTTAGGACAGGGGGCGCGCAGCAATCAGCCCCAGCATTTT. Protein: CASSLGQGARSNQPQHF.